The sequence of this TCR beta chain was determined in a study of cytomegalovirus exposure and HLA in healthy donors (dated by TCRdb to the late 2010s). Notes on the research overall: An earlier analysis of some 500 of the donors reported 250 to 300 Gb of sequence data and 117 million unique TCR beta sequences from about 179 million T cells. Of the 350 to 400 genotyped donors, roughly 80% fell in the genetic ancestry cluster associated with self-reported Caucasian donors. Rather than drawing on any new phenotypic data, the later analysis identified candidate immune exposures from TCR beta sequences and the way those sequences occurred across donors. Class I and class II HLA loci were covered by the typing at four-digit resolution. The T cell repertoires of roughly 660 subjects were profiled by immunosequencing and related to cytomegalovirus serostatus. The study combined high-throughput TCR immunosequencing, statistical association of individual TCRs with disease status, and machine learning to predict cytomegalovirus infection status. All discovery cohort repertoires had been generated using a single sequencing platform. Typing coverage varied by locus: about 620-630 donors for A, B, C, DRB1 and DQB1; approximately 500 for DQA1; more than 600 for DPA1; around 490 for DPB1. Alongside the repertoire data, information on donor age, sex, ethnicity and CMV serostatus was compiled. Roughly five DR-DQ haplotypes were handled as single units for association and clustering, since linkage in the cohort was strong. To decide whether each TCR beta V gene segment behaved as functional or pseudogenic, an earlier analysis of 587 of the donors relied on high-throughput TCR beta sequencing. A later genetic analysis used genome-wide SNP genotypes for about three fifths of the 666 donors, treating that subset as a discovery cohort. The study aimed to test whether signatures of past pathogen exposure could be identified by cataloging public T cell receptors. On average, about 200,000 unique TCR beta nucleotide sequences were sequenced per donor among more than 350 genotyped donors of the cohort, with roughly 18% of those sequences being non-productive. An early release that covered roughly 600 HLA-typed donors contained about 300 gigabases of sequencing data and around 80 million unique TCR sequences. A later analysis re-examined previously published TCR beta repertoires from about 670 donors and added high-resolution HLA genotyping to investigate patterns of TCR occurrence. A separate validation cohort of 90 to 150 different subjects was used in addition to the roughly 640-subject first cohort.

As concerns this clone: Its antigen remains undetermined. Per-base qualities were not stored, and no clone one base away is much larger.

Libraries were prepared through the immunoSEQ multiplex PCR assay. For the multiplex PCR, a mixture combining 60 forward primers for TCR Vbeta segments and 13 reverse primers for TCR Jbeta segments was used. The CDR3 region of rearranged TCR beta genes was amplified from genomic DNA with a multiplex PCR assay. On the Illumina HiSeq System, the amplified TCR beta libraries were sequenced as 87-base-pair reads. The original pipeline was this. In a later analysis, some 80 million unique TCR beta chains were counted across the approximately 640 repertoires, and roughly 11 million of these chains were shared by at least two donors. Raw reads were error-corrected and collapsed into unique sequences with a nearest-neighbor algorithm that merged closely related sequences to remove PCR and sequencing errors. To assign V, D and J gene segments, CDR3 sequences were aligned to IMGT reference sequences. For a sequence to be retained, a match of at least six nucleotides was required to both a V gene segment and a J gene segment. Rearrangements were called productive when the CDR3 lacked stop codons and stayed in frame with V and J; all others were non-productive. CDR3 was defined according to IMGT convention as the region running from the second conserved V-encoded cysteine to the conserved J-encoded phenylalanine. In an earlier analysis of around 570 of the donors, sequences lacking an unambiguous match to a single V gene segment were excluded. In an earlier analysis of several hundred of the donors, V segments were called functional above 56.7% productive rearrangements and were called segregating when the between-donor standard deviation exceeded 5%. A statistical classification framework was built to diagnose cytomegalovirus status from the catalog of TCR beta chain sequences. In a later analysis, TCR nucleotide sequences were compared against IMGT/GENE-DB human TR gene sequences so that V and J genes could be assigned. In a later analysis, CDR3 sequences and most-parsimonious VDJ recombination scenarios were assigned using the TCRdist pipeline. In a later analysis, every TCR beta chain was defined by the combination of its CDR3 amino acid sequence and its V-gene family, and reads without a unique V-gene family were dropped. As a way to deal with suspected cross-contamination and a sequencing artifact, a later analysis dropped 592 nucleotide sequences that were highly shared and had low generation probability. For each public chain, a later analysis derived a clonal expansion index from normalized ranks of inferred template counts within each repertoire. A later analysis computed generation probabilities with a VDJ recombination model fitted to out-of-frame rearrangements, and checked the results against IGoR. Hypergeometric tests were used in a later analysis to score TCR-TCR, TCR-HLA and TCR-CMV co-occurrence, with a repertoire-size bias correction applied to the TCR pairs. A later analysis estimated false discovery rates by permuting HLA or CMV assignments 20 times. In a later analysis, co-occurring TCRs were grouped using DBSCAN, and TCRdist sequence similarity was added for clustering within HLA-allele-positive subsets. Repertoires with fewer than 30,000 or more than 120,000 public chains, plus five repertoires with anomalous nucleotide sharing, were excluded from co-occurrence clustering. TCRdb provides this immuneACCESS table in a form limited to in-frame rearrangements. Some clones are lacking; in checked studies, under half of them reflect an unresolved V gene, and why the rest are absent is not known. V, J and clone size are taken as reported in that table, and D and trimming were inferred from the DNA itself. The sample table records 100,000 to 150,000 clones; around 68% of these occur just once. The ten largest clonotypes hold 4% of the sample.

Overall study outcomes, separate from this receptor: In this cohort, only TCR beta chains were sequenced, and detectable features were limited by the absence of alpha or paired-chain data. The sequencing pipeline was judged likely to have produced a cluster of highly shared sequence variants as a technical artifact. V-gene and J-gene trimming of TCR beta chains was associated with a missense DCLRE1C variant in a later genetic analysis, and the association was replicated in an independent cohort. A further reported finding was that TCR beta sequences accurately predicted the HLA-A and HLA-B alleles for most subjects in the first cohort. Correlated functional status among segregating V segments might reflect linkage disequilibrium, but an unknown experimental factor could not be ruled out. In a later analysis, several top co-occurrence clusters were reported to appear linked to parvovirus B19, influenza, CMV and Epstein-Barr virus. An earlier analysis of some 590 of the donors showed that most TCR beta V segments appeared in productive rearrangements either about 87% or about 30% of the time, which broadly matched IMGT annotations. While some public TCRs were present in many individuals, most TCR sequences turned up only very rarely across donors. In a later analysis, most CMV-associated TCR beta chains were found to appear HLA-restricted, with HLA associations seemingly driven largely by CMV exposure. In a later analysis, TCR association rates were found to vary across HLA loci, with the most associated TCRs seen for DRB1 alleles and the fewest for HLA-C alleles. Because some donors lacked HLA typing at each locus, the association tests relied only on the typed subset. The 87-base-pair reads could not distinguish some IMGT-functional V segments, including TRBV6-2 and TRBV6-3, so those segments were excluded. Specific HLA alleles were associated with 15,000 to 20,000 TCR beta sequences at a false discovery rate of 0.05 in a later analysis. The classifier was reported to diagnose cytomegalovirus status with high specificity and sensitivity in both the original and validation cohorts. The study listed 170 or so TCR beta chains as associated with cytomegalovirus. Strong co-occurrence of HLA alleles, especially DR and DQ, made assigning TCR associations to individual alleles difficult. According to a later genetic analysis, donors in an Asian-associated ancestry cluster had fewer N-insertions in productive TCRs than the approximately 670-donor mean. It was suggested by the authors that the approach could potentially be generalized to other disease states and immunological phenotypes. Because counts were too low, 15 to 20 rarely observed V segments, including chromosome 9 orphons, were excluded from the earlier analysis of 587 of the donors. For the cohort, immune exposure information was limited to CMV serostatus. The presence/absence analyses assumed that sequencing depth was roughly uniform across donors, and that assumption may not be true. In vitro tests confirmed that a few of the cytomegalovirus-associated TCR beta chains recognize cytomegalovirus antigens. In a later analysis, HLA-associated TCR beta chains were found to be more clonally expanded and to have lower generation probabilities than equally common non-associated chains.

The germline V gene provides CDR1 MNHNS and CDR2 SASEGT. V is shortened by 3 bases, J by 7 bases, and the region joining them spans 6 bases. Spanning cysteine to phenylalanine, the CDR3 consists of 11 amino acids. The sequence is cut down to CDR3 DNA, 33 bases in frame from base 1. In total, over 600 healthy bone marrow donors made up the cohort. All cohort members were sampled while nominally healthy, although unrecorded immune exposures were likely present. The donor was CMV seropositive and belonged to the group of about 290 seropositive cohort members. A peripheral blood sample was provided by each donor, and peripheral blood mononuclear cells were used for TCR beta sequencing. The Qiagen DNeasy Blood Extraction Kit was used to extract genomic DNA from the blood cell samples.

The receptor was isolated from a man between 35 and 55 years old in good health and CMV-seropositive. What was sequenced was PBMCs. The chain is made from TRBV6-1 and TRBJ1-1, with the identity of the D gene unclear. The DNA sequence is TGTGCCAGCAGTGAGGTGAGTGAAGCTTTCTTT. Translated, this gives CASSEVSEAFF.